This is a list of T cell receptor beta chains from one sample in a study of CD8+ T cells in alopecia areata. Sequencing used immunoSEQ multiplex PCR; TCRdb keeps in-frame clones, though not all of them. The sample carries 200,000 to 250,000 clones, about 57% recorded once. Sequenced here: CD4+ T cells sorted from blood, sampled at week 4, from a patient treated with tofacitinib. The receptors stem from a human donor with alopecia areata. Both conserved end residues are part of each CDR3. D genes are given only for firm matches. Clone size appears in some rows only: once, few, many, or a class for an expanded clone.

TRBV29-1,NA,TRBD1,TRBJ2-1,CSASGTGLGEQFF,TGCAGCGCCTCCGGGACAGGGTTGGGTGAGCAGTTCTTC
TRBV5-1,NA,NA,TRBJ1-1,CASSSGPNTEAFF,TGCGCCAGCAGCTCGGGACCAAACACTGAAGCTTTCTTT
TRBV2,NA,NA,TRBJ2-3,CATGGLDTQYF,TGTGCCACAGGGGGGTTGGATACGCAGTATTTT
TRBV5-1,NA,NA,TRBJ1-1,CASSLGAVNTEAFF,TGCGCCAGCAGCTTAGGGGCGGTGAACACTGAAGCTTTCTTT
TRBV27,few,NA,TRBJ2-4,CASSSSWIENIQYF,TGTGCCAGCAGTTCAAGTTGGATCGAAAACATTCAGTACTTC
TRBV19,NA,NA,TRBJ1-6,CASSPHGKSPLHF,TGTGCCAGTAGTCCCCACGGGAAGTCACCCCTCCACTTT
TRBV6-1,NA,NA,TRBJ1-1,CASSQWTTAEAFF,TGTGCCAGCTCCCAATGGACGACCGCTGAAGCTTTCTTT
TRBV29-1,few,TRBD2,TRBJ2-1,CSVTPGGLYNEQFF,TGCAGCGTCACCCCGGGGGGTCTCTACAATGAGCAGTTCTTC
TRBV6-1,NA,NA,TRBJ2-3,CASRAGTDTQYF,TGTGCCAGCAGAGCAGGGACAGATACGCAGTATTTT
TRBV6-5,once,NA,TRBJ2-5,CASSPGGEQETQYF,TGTGCCAGCAGTCCAGGGGGGGAACAAGAGACCCAGTACTTC
TRBV29-1,few,NA,TRBJ2-1,CSASARYNEQFF,TGCAGCGCCTCTGCACGGTACAATGAGCAGTTCTTC
TRBV29-1,few,NA,TRBJ2-2,CSVLSSGELFF,TGCAGCGTTCTCTCTAGCGGGGAGCTGTTTTTT
TRBV6-6,NA,NA,TRBJ2-7,CASSKQGLEQYF,TGTGCCAGCAGTAAACAGGGCCTCGAGCAGTACTTC
TRBV14,few,TRBD1,TRBJ2-7,CASSHSGTGAHEQYF,TGTGCCAGCAGCCATTCCGGGACAGGGGCCCACGAGCAGTACTTC
TRBV2,few,NA,TRBJ1-4,CASLGGNEKLFF,TGTGCCAGCCTAGGGGGGAATGAAAAACTGTTTTTT
TRBV21-1,NA,NA,TRBJ2-1,CAKTSGVDSEQFF,TGTGCCAAGACTAGCGGGGTGGACAGTGAGCAGTTCTTC
TRBV7-9,few,NA,TRBJ2-3,CASSLSTDFSAIHTDTQYF,TGTGCCAGCAGCTTAAGTACCGACTTTAGCGCGATACACACAGATACGCAGTATTTT
TRBV15,NA,NA,TRBJ2-2,CATSSFRVRELFF,TGTGCCACCAGCAGCTTCAGGGTTCGGGAGCTGTTTTTT
TRBV29-1,NA,NA,TRBJ1-4,CSVEEPTNEKLFF,TGCAGCGTTGAAGAGCCAACTAATGAAAAACTGTTTTTT
TRBV29-1,few,NA,TRBJ2-2,CSAMDYYTGELFF,TGCAGCGCGATGGACTATTACACCGGGGAGCTGTTTTTT
TRBV10-3,NA,NA,TRBJ1-2,CAISESTTRGYTF,TGTGCCATCAGTGAGTCGACAACGCGGGGCTACACCTTC
TRBV29-1,NA,TRBD1,TRBJ2-2,CSVVGDRGTGELFF,TGCAGCGTTGTAGGGGACAGGGGAACCGGGGAGCTGTTTTTT
TRBV2,NA,TRBD1,TRBJ1-5,CASSERAGGSNQPQHF,TGTGCCAGCAGTGAGAGGGCAGGGGGTAGCAATCAGCCCCAGCATTTT
TRBV30,NA,NA,TRBJ1-6,CAWSSEGGFDSPLHF,TGTGCCTGGAGTAGCGAGGGGGGGTTTGATTCACCCCTCCACTTT
TRBV14,NA,NA,TRBJ1-6,CASSQVRSPLHF,TGTGCCAGCAGCCAAGTGAGGTCACCCCTCCACTTT
TRBV7-3,few,NA,TRBJ1-1,CASPGRNTEAFF,TGTGCCAGCCCCGGGAGGAACACTGAAGCTTTCTTT
TRBV5-4,few,NA,TRBJ2-5,CASSRRGRETQYF,TGTGCCAGCAGCCGCCGGGGGAGAGAGACCCAGTACTTC
TRBV29-1,NA,NA,TRBJ1-5,CSVGDNQPQHF,TGCAGCGTTGGAGATAATCAGCCCCAGCATTTT
TRBV18,NA,NA,TRBJ2-6,CASSPPSTRANVLTF,TGTGCCAGCTCACCACCCAGTACCAGGGCCAACGTCCTGACTTTC
TRBV28,once,TRBD1,TRBJ1-1,CASSVGTGLLEAFF,TGTGCCAGCAGCGTCGGGACAGGCCTGCTCGAAGCTTTCTTT
TRBV10-2,once,TRBD2,TRBJ2-3,CASRAGLAGGLDTQYF,TGCGCCAGCAGAGCGGGACTAGCGGGGGGCCTAGATACGCAGTATTTT
TRBV7-2,few,TRBD1,TRBJ2-7,CASSVLTGSYEQYF,TGTGCCAGCAGCGTATTGACAGGGTCCTACGAGCAGTACTTC
TRBV29-1,NA,TRBD2,TRBJ2-3,CSVLRGLAGRADTQYF,TGCAGCGTTCTTAGGGGACTAGCGGGGAGGGCAGATACGCAGTATTTT
TRBV10-2,NA,NA,TRBJ2-3,CATAGTDTQYF,TGCGCCACGGCGGGGACAGATACGCAGTATTTT
TRBV10-3,few,NA,TRBJ1-4,CAISASGGNEKLFF,TGTGCCATCAGCGCGTCTGGGGGAAATGAAAAACTGTTTTTT
TRBV4-3,many,NA,TRBJ2-3,CASSQTPMSTQYF,TGCGCCAGCAGCCAGACACCCATGAGTACGCAGTATTTT
TRBV2,NA,NA,TRBJ2-1,CASGRYNEQFF,TGTGCCAGCGGCCGATACAATGAGCAGTTCTTC
TRBV30,NA,NA,TRBJ1-1,CAWSWTNTEAFF,TGTGCCTGGAGTTGGACGAACACTGAAGCTTTCTTT
TRBV30,NA,NA,TRBJ1-2,CAWSVRAGTNYGYTF,TGTGCCTGGAGTGTACGGGCAGGGACTAACTATGGCTACACCTTC
TRBV29-1,NA,NA,TRBJ1-1,CSVGGLMNTEAFF,TGCAGCGTTGGAGGGTTAATGAACACTGAAGCTTTCTTT
TRBV29-1,NA,TRBD2,TRBJ2-3,CSVVGRMLAGAPQGTQYF,TGCAGCGTTGTTGGCCGAATGCTAGCGGGGGCACCGCAGGGTACGCAGTATTTT
TRBV29-1,NA,NA,TRBJ1-2,CSVDNRNTF,TGCAGCGTGGATAATAGAAACACCTTC
TRBV5-1,once,NA,TRBJ2-1,CASSLGTASYNEQFF,TGCGCCAGCAGCTTAGGTACGGCCTCCTACAATGAGCAGTTCTTC
TRBV4-3,few,TRBD2,TRBJ2-1,CASSQDAGVVQEQFF,TGCGCCAGCAGCCAAGATGCGGGGGTAGTGCAGGAGCAGTTCTTC
TRBV29-1,few,NA,TRBJ1-4,CSAAENNEKLFF,TGCAGCGCCGCCGAAAATAATGAAAAACTGTTTTTT
TRBV9,NA,NA,TRBJ1-1,CASSPSISYTEAFF,TGTGCCAGCAGCCCATCCATAAGCTATACTGAAGCTTTCTTT
TRBV15,NA,TRBD1,TRBJ1-2,CATSSRDRAYNYGYTF,TGTGCCACCAGCAGCCGGGACAGGGCTTATAACTATGGCTACACCTTC
TRBV7-9,once,NA,TRBJ1-6,CASSFNGRGLVNSPLHF,TGTGCCAGCAGCTTCAATGGGCGGGGACTGGTTAATTCACCCCTCCACTTT
TRBV9,once,NA,TRBJ2-1,CASSVRDGYNEQFF,TGTGCCAGCAGCGTCCGGGACGGGTACAATGAGCAGTTCTTC
TRBV7-2,NA,NA,TRBJ1-1,CASSFGGVTEAFF,TGTGCCAGCAGCTTCGGAGGCGTCACTGAAGCTTTCTTT
TRBV18,NA,NA,TRBJ2-5,CASSPTGTQYF,TGTGCCAGCTCACCTACTGGGACCCAGTACTTC
TRBV6-5,NA,TRBD1,TRBJ1-5,CASSRQGGQPQHF,TGTGCCAGCAGTAGACAGGGCGGTCAGCCCCAGCATTTT
TRBV25-1,NA,TRBD2,TRBJ2-7,CASSESGGNEQYF,TGTGCCAGCAGTGAATCGGGAGGAAACGAGCAGTACTTC